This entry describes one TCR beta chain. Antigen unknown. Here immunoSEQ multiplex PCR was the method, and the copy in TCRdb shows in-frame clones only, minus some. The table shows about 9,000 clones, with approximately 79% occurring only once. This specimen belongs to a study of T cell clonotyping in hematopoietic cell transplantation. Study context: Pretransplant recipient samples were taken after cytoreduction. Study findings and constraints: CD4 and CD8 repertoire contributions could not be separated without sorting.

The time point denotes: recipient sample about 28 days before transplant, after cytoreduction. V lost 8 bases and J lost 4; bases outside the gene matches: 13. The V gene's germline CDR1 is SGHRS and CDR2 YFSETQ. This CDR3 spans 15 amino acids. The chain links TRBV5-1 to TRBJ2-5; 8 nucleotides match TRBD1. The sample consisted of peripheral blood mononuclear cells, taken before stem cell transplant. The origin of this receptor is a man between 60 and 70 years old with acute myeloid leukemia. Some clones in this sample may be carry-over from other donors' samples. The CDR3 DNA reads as TGCGCCAGTAATTCAGGGGGCCTAGGAGGAGAGACCCAGTACTTC. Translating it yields CASNSGGLGGETQYF.